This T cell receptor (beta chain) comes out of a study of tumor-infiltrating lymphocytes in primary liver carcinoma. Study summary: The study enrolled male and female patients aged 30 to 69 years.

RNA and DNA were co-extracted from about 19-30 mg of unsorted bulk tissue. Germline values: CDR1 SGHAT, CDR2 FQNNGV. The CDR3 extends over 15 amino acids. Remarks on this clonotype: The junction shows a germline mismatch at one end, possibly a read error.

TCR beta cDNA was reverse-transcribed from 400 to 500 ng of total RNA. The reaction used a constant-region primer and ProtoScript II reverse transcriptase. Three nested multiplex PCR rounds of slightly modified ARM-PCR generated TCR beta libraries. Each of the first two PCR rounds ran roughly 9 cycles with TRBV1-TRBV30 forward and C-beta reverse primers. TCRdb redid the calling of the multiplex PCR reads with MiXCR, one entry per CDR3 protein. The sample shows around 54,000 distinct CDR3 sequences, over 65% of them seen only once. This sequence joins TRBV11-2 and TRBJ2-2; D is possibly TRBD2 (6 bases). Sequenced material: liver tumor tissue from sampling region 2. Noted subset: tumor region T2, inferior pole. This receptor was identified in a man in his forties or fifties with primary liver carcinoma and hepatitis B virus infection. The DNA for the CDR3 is TGTGCCAGACTCCCACCGGGAGTGTATACCGGGGAGCTGCTTTTT. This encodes CARLPPGVYTGELLF.